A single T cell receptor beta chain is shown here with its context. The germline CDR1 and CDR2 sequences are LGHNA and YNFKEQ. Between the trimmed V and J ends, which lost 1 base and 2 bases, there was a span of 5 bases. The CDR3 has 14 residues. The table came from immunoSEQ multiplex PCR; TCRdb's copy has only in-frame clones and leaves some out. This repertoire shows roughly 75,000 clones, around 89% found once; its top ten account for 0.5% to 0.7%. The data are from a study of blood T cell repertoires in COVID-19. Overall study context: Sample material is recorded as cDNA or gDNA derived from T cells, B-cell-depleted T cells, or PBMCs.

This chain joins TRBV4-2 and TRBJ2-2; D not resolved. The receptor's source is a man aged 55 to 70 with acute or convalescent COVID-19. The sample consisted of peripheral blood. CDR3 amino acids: CASSQARNTGELFF. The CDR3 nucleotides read TGTGCCAGCAGCCAAGCGCGAAACACCGGGGAGCTGTTTTTT.